The present T cell receptor beta chain was sequenced within a study of T cell clusters in autoimmune cytopenias. TRB was amplified by touch-down multiplex PCR, primer pools A and B combined. After re-calling the multiplex PCR reads, TCRdb lists one entry per CDR3 protein, DNA absent. Its listing shows about 7,400 distinct CDR3 sequences. The CDR3 totals 12 residues. Germline CDR1 is LNHDA and CDR2 is SQIVND (reference sequence). This clonotype is labeled medium-sized based on frequency. The antigen remains unidentified. Roughly 38,000 genome equivalents of blood DNA were amplified for TRB. Study-level findings and limits: A dominant lymphoma-associated repertoire apparently masked the cluster-lack signature in secondary cytopenia versus chronic lymphocytic leukemia. Physiological T cell clusters of healthy donors were apparently absent in primary autoimmune cytopenia patients.

The sample consisted of peripheral blood. The clonotype was recovered from a human donor with an autoimmune cytopenia or autoimmune hepatitis (not recorded which). J is TRBJ1-4 and V is TRBV19. The CDR3 sequence: CASNQGNEKLFF.